The 32 T cell receptor beta chains below come from one sample, sequenced in a study of graft-versus-host responses after intestinal transplantation. These TCRs' antigens remain unknown. Using immunoSEQ multiplex PCR, the repertoire was profiled, and TCRdb retains in-frame clones only, with some absent. The table shows about 39,000 clones, with more than 85% occurring only once. The material sequenced was unstimulated CD8+ T cells sorted from spleen or lymph node cells, taken before transplant. The receptors derive from a human donor who was the organ donor for an intestinal transplant.

The chain employs TRBV6-1 and TRBJ2-3; D not resolved. The CDR3 consists of 14 residues. From germline, CDR1 is MNHNS and CDR2 SASEGT. With 10 bases removed from V and 4 bases from J, the gap between germline ends came to 18 bases. CDR3 sequence reads: CAIDRAGWADTQYF. CDR3 coding DNA: TGTGCCATCGACCGGGCTGGGTGGGCAGATACGCAGTATTTT.

The chain recombines TRBV19 with TRBJ2-3; perhaps TRBD2 as D (5 bases). The germline CDR1 and CDR2 sequences are LNHDA and SQIVND (reference sequence). The CDR3 totals 12 residues. V dropped 3 bases and J dropped 11 bases, with 12 bases sitting between them. The CDR3: CASSISREQQYF. The DNA for the CDR3 is TGTGCCAGTAGTATTTCGAGGGAGCAGCAGTATTTT. Using reference TRBV19 and TRBJ2-3 for the parts outside the CDR3, the full variable domain is DGGITQSPKYLFRKEGQNVTLSCEQNLNHDAMYWYRQDPGQGLRLIYYSQIVNDFQKGDIAEGYSVSREKKESFPLTVTSAQKNPTAFYLCASSISREQQYFGPGTRLTVL.

This clone was recorded a few times. V usage is TRBV10-3 and J usage is TRBJ1-2, with TRBD1 as a possible D gene (6 bases). CDR1 is ENHRY and CDR2 is SYGVKD in the germline V gene. The CDR3 extends over 16 amino acids. V gave up 2 bases and J gave up 4 bases, with 17 bases separating them. CDR3 sequence (DNA): TGTGCCATCAGTGAGCCAGAGACAGGCTCGGGCTATGGCTACACCTTC. It is translated as CAISEPETGSGYGYTF.

The chain combines TRBV6-1 with TRBJ1-5; 11 bases align to TRBD1. The germline V gene encodes CDR1 MNHNS and CDR2 SASEGT. The trim removed 6 bases at V and 2 bases at J, leaving 3 bases unmatched. CDR3 size: 15 residues. The CDR3 nucleotides read TGTGCCAGCAGAAAGGGACAGGGGGGCAATCAGCCCCAGCATTTT. This sequence encodes CASRKGQGGNQPQHF.

The chain couples TRBV29-1 to TRBJ2-3; TRBD2 is a possible D gene (6 bases). Between the trimmed V and J ends, which lost 1 base and 2 bases, there was a span of 13 bases. Germline V CDR1 and CDR2: SQVTM, ANQGSEA. This CDR3 has 15 amino acids. This CDR3 reads CSVEAGDSFTDTQYF. CDR3 DNA sequence: TGCAGCGTTGAAGCGGGAGACAGTTTCACAGATACGCAGTATTTT.

The rearrangement joins TRBV6-5 to TRBJ2-5; D remains ambiguous. The V and J ends lost 0 bases and 2 bases respectively, with 7 bases between them. This CDR3 spans 14 amino acids. CDR1 MNHEY and CDR2 SVGAGI come from the germline V gene. The CDR3 is CASSYSVGQETQYF. The DNA of the CDR3 is TGTGCCAGCAGTTACTCAGTAGGGCAAGAGACCCAGTACTTC.

The chain couples TRBV9 to TRBJ1-4; possible D gene TRBD1, 5 bases. The CDR3 is 15 amino acids. The ends were cut back, 7 bases at V and 0 bases at J, with 13 bases in the middle. Germline V lookup: CDR1 SGDLS, CDR2 YYNGEE. The CDR3 DNA reads TGTGCCAGCGCCCCGGGACGGTCAACTAATGAAAAACTGTTTTTT. Translation: CASAPGRSTNEKLFF. Looking up the rest from reference TRBV9 and TRBJ1-4 gives the full variable domain: DSGVTQTPKHLITATGQRVTLRCSPRSGDLSVYWYQQSLDQGLQFLIQYYNGEERAKGNILERFSAQQFPDLHSELNLSSLELGDSALYFCASAPGRSTNEKLFFGSGTQLSVL.

CDR3 amino acids: CASSEFFRQGVTEAFF. CDR3 DNA sequence: TGTGCCAGCAGTGAATTCTTTCGACAGGGAGTAACTGAAGCTTTCTTT. The V gene is TRBV25-1, the J gene TRBJ1-1, with 7 bases matching TRBD1. The CDR3 is made up of 16 amino acids. Germline CDR1 is MGHDK and CDR2 is SYGVNS. V was clipped by 1 base and J by 5 bases; unmatched bases: 10.

This clone was seen more than once but under ten times. The V and J genes are TRBV4-1 and TRBJ2-7; D may be TRBD2 (5 bases). The CDR3 length is 15 residues. Trimming took 0 bases from V and 3 from J, leaving 12 bases between them. Germline V CDR1 and CDR2: MGHRA, YSYEKL. This CDR3 is CASSQESGIVYEQYF. The CDR3 DNA sequence: TGCGCCAGCAGCCAAGAATCCGGGATTGTCTACGAGCAGTACTTC.

The rearrangement uses TRBV29-1 and TRBJ2-7, with 7 bases matching TRBD1. This CDR3 region has 12 residues. V shed 4 bases, J shed 6 bases, and the junction held 6 bases outside the gene matches. Per germline, CDR1 SQVTM and CDR2 ANQGSEA. DNA for the CDR3: TGCAGCGTTGGAGTAACAGGGGTCGAGCAGTACTTC. Translated, it gives CSVGVTGVEQYF.

The rearrangement links TRBV5-1 to TRBJ2-1; D is undetermined. The V gene's germline CDR1 is SGHRS and CDR2 YFSETQ. The CDR3 extends over 15 amino acids. V was shortened by 1 base and J by 5 bases, with 13 bases between the two germline ends. CDR3 sequence reads: CASSLWARSNNEQFF. DNA of the CDR3: TGCGCCAGCAGCTTGTGGGCCCGGAGTAACAATGAGCAGTTCTTC.

The chain links TRBV2 to TRBJ2-3; perhaps TRBD2 as D (6 bases). This CDR3 has 17 residues. In germline, CDR1 is SNHLY, CDR2 FYNNEI. V lost 1 base and J lost 2, with 16 bases in between. The CDR3 here is CASSEGASSDPTDTQYF. In DNA, the CDR3 is TGTGCCAGCAGTGAAGGGGCGTCTAGCGACCCCACAGATACGCAGTATTTT.

The V and J genes are TRBV5-1 and TRBJ1-4; the D gene is possibly TRBD1 (5 bases). The CDR3 has 15 amino acids. Germline CDR1 reads SGHRS; CDR2 reads YFSETQ. The germline V and J ends were trimmed by 3 bases and 4 bases, with 13 bases remaining between them. CDR3 region: CASSSSGTDNEKLFF. The CDR3, as DNA: TGCGCCAGCAGCTCGTCCGGGACGGATAATGAAAAACTGTTTTTT.

This sequence joins TRBV27 and TRBJ1-2; 7 bases align to TRBD1. V shed 6 bases, J shed 6 bases, and the junction held 10 bases outside the gene matches. Germline CDR1 and CDR2: MNHEY and SMNVEV (reference sequence). The CDR3 extends over 14 amino acids. The CDR3: CASSQGTRGHGYTF. The CDR3 DNA reads as TGTGCCAGCAGCCAGGGGACAAGGGGGCATGGCTACACCTTC.

V is TRBV7-4 and J is TRBJ2-7, with 9 bases lining up with TRBD1. This CDR3 region has 12 residues. CDR1 is SGHVT, CDR2 SQSDAQ, per germline. The V and J ends lost 11 bases and 3 bases, in that order; junction bases with no gene match: 5. CDR3: CAPRGQGYEQYF. Written as DNA, the CDR3 is TGTGCCCCACGGGGACAGGGCTACGAGCAGTACTTC.

Only one count was recorded for this clone. The chain employs TRBV5-5 and TRBJ2-5; D gene unclear. The end of the DNA aligns better with TRBJ2-7, so the J call may be wrong. The length of the CDR3 is 14 residues. Germline CDR1 and CDR2: SGHKS and YYEKEE (reference sequence). DNA of the CDR3: TGTGCCAGCAGCTTATCCTCAGCGTCCTACGAGCAGTACTTC. Its translation is CASSLSSASYEQYF.

The V call is TRBV30, the J call TRBJ2-1, with 7 bases identical to TRBD1. The germline V gene encodes CDR1 GTSNPN and CDR2 SVGIG (reference sequence). Trimming cost V 5 bases and J 12 bases; bases outside gene matches: 4. The CDR3 runs 10 residues. This chain's CDR3 is CAWDREGQFF. The CDR3 DNA sequence: TGTGCCTGGGACAGGGAAGGGCAGTTCTTC.

This clone was recorded only once. The chain is built from TRBV19 and TRBJ2-1, with 9 bases aligning to TRBD2. The CDR3 has 15 residues. V shed 1 base and J 7 bases; nucleotides not matched to a gene: 5. Looked up from germline, CDR1 is LNHDA and CDR2 is SQIVND (reference sequence). The CDR3 bases are TGTGCCAGTAGTATAGTGGCGACTAGCGGAAATGAGCAGTTCTTC. It encodes CASSIVATSGNEQFF.

The chain joins TRBV5-1 to TRBJ2-3, with 12 bases fitting TRBD2. The CDR3 consists of 18 residues. The V and J ends lost 4 bases and 4 bases, in that order; junction bases with no gene match: 13. Germline CDR1 and CDR2: SGHRS and YFSETQ. CDR3 sequence (DNA): TGCGCCAGCAGCCCCCGAGCTAGCGGGAGGGCAAGCGCAGATACGCAGTATTTT. Protein sequence: CASSPRASGRASADTQYF. The whole variable domain, filled in from reference TRBV5-1 and TRBJ2-3, reads KAGVTQTPRYLIKTRGQQVTLSCSPISGHRSVSWYQQTPGQGLQFLFEYFSETQRNKGNFPGRFSGRQFSNSRSEMNVSTLELGDSALYLCASSPRASGRASADTQYFGPGTRLTVL.

The chain employs TRBV4-1 and TRBJ1-4; D unresolved. CDR1 MGHRA and CDR2 YSYEKL come from the germline V gene. Trimming pared 1 base from V and 4 bases from J, leaving 13 bases between. This CDR3 comprises 16 residues. Here the CDR3 reads CASSQGVVRINEKLFF. In DNA form, the CDR3 reads TGCGCCAGCAGCCAAGGCGTTGTACGGATTAATGAAAAACTGTTTTTT.

The chain combines TRBV27 with TRBJ2-7; D is unclear. Germline V gene sequence: CDR1 MNHEY, CDR2 SMNVEV (reference sequence). Trimming cost V 5 bases and J 4 bases, with 9 bases left between them. The CDR3 length is 12 residues. In DNA form, the CDR3 reads TGTGCCAGCAGTCCGGACGCGTACGAGCAGTACTTC. Translated: CASSPDAYEQYF.

The rearrangement uses TRBV4-3 and TRBJ2-5; perhaps TRBD2 as D (5 bases). With 0 bases removed from V and 4 bases from J, the gap between germline ends came to 15 bases. This CDR3 has 16 residues. Germline CDR1 and CDR2: LGHNA and YSLEER. CDR3 DNA sequence: TGCGCCAGCAGCCAAGAAAGCGGCTCTAGGGCAGAGACCCAGTACTTC. This gives the protein CASSQESGSRAETQYF.

The chain joins TRBV12-5 to TRBJ2-2; no firm D call. The length of the CDR3 is 12 residues. Germline CDR1 is LGHNT and CDR2 is FRNRAP. V lost 3 bases and J lost 5, with 4 bases in between. The CDR3 DNA follows: TGTGCTAGTGGTTTTGGTACCGGGGAGCTGTTTTTT. Amino acids: CASGFGTGELFF.

V and J are TRBV5-1 and TRBJ2-5; 13 bases align to TRBD2. The CDR3 covers 15 residues. V was clipped by 9 bases and J by 4 bases; unmatched bases: 9. The germline CDR1 and CDR2 sequences are SGHRS and YFSETQ. CDR3 DNA: TGCGCCAACGGACTAGCGGGAGAGGTGGGAGAGACCCAGTACTTC. This codes for CANGLAGEVGETQYF.

This chain uses TRBV6-5 with TRBJ2-5; D not certain. The CDR3 consists of 13 residues. CDR1 is MNHEY and CDR2 is SVGAGI in the germline V gene. V lost 2 bases to trimming and J lost 2 bases, with 6 bases between them. The CDR3 spells CASSYPGQETQYF. Written as DNA, the CDR3 is TGTGCCAGCAGTTACCCCGGACAAGAGACCCAGTACTTC.

The chain recombines TRBV28 with TRBJ1-1, with a tentative D call TRBD1 (6 bases). Looked up from germline, CDR1 is MDHEN and CDR2 is SYDVKM. The V end was cut by 5 bases, the J end by 4 bases, with 11 bases between. The CDR3 has 13 residues. CDR3 sequence reads: CASSTWGATEAFF. The DNA for the CDR3 is TGTGCCAGCAGTACCTGGGGGGCCACTGAAGCTTTCTTT.

This chain joins TRBV28 and TRBJ2-4; 14 bases match TRBD2. CDR3 length equals 17 residues. V shed 5 bases, J shed 0 bases, and the junction held 3 bases outside the gene matches. Germline V gene lookup returns CDR1 MDHEN and CDR2 SYDVKM. CDR3 sequence reads: CASSPGLAGVAKNIQYF. CDR3 DNA: TGTGCCAGCAGTCCGGGACTAGCGGGAGTAGCCAAAAACATTCAGTACTTC.

The V gene is TRBV5-8, the J gene TRBJ2-1; D may match TRBD1 or TRBD2 (5 bases each). Germline CDR1 reads SGHTS; CDR2 reads YDEGEE. The V end was cut by 3 bases, the J end by 14 bases, with 12 bases between. There are 11 residues in the CDR3. The CDR3 region is CASSSGPQEFF. The CDR3 nucleotides are TGTGCCAGCAGCTCGGGACCACAGGAGTTCTTC.

The table lists this clone with a count of one. This chain joins TRBV4-3 and TRBJ2-1; perhaps TRBD2 as D (6 bases). Trimming shortened V by 4 bases and J by 0 bases, and 16 bases separated the two germline ends. CDR1 is LGHNA and CDR2 is YSLEER in the germline V gene. The CDR3 length is 17 residues. The CDR3, as DNA: TGCGCCAGCAGCCTATCCTCTCTAGCGCACTCCTACAATGAGCAGTTCTTC. Protein product: CASSLSSLAHSYNEQFF.

The genes are TRBV5-4 and TRBJ1-2, with D perhaps matching TRBD1 (5 bases). This CDR3 region has 12 residues. The V end was cut by 3 bases, the J end by 3 bases, with 6 bases between. Per the germline V gene, CDR1 is SGHNT and CDR2 is YYREEE (reference sequence). The DNA for the CDR3 is TGTGCCAGCAGCTGGGGGGACTATGGCTACACCTTC. The encoded protein is CASSWGDYGYTF.

The count of this clone is one. This chain links TRBV10-1 with TRBJ1-6; TRBD1 matches 8 bases. The germline gives CDR1 WNHNN, CDR2 SYGVQD (reference sequence). V lost 3 bases to trimming and J lost 0 bases; unmatched junction nucleotides: 13. This CDR3 is built from 20 residues. In DNA, the CDR3 is TGCGCCAGCAGTGACGTATACACGGACAGGGCAAGCTCCTATAATTCACCCCTCCACTTT. Its protein is CASSDVYTDRASSYNSPLHF.

The chain carries TRBV5-1 and TRBJ1-2; a possible D gene is TRBD1 (5 bases). Germline V gene sequence: CDR1 SGHRS, CDR2 YFSETQ. CDR3 length: 13 amino acids. V was cut by 2 bases and J by 2 bases, with 7 bases left in between. The CDR3 here is CASSFKGNYGYTF. Written as DNA, the CDR3 is TGCGCCAGCAGCTTCAAGGGGAACTATGGCTACACCTTC.